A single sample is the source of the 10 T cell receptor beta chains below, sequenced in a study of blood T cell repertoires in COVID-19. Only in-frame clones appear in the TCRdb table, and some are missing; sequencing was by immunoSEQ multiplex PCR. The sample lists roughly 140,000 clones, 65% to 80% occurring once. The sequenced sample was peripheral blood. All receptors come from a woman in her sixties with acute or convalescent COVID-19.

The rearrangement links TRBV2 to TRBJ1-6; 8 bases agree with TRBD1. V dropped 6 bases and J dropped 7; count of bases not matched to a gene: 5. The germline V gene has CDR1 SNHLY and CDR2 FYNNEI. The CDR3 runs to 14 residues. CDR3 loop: CASSQQGGNSPLHF. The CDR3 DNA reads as TGTGCCAGCAGCCAACAGGGGGGGAATTCACCCCTCCACTTT.

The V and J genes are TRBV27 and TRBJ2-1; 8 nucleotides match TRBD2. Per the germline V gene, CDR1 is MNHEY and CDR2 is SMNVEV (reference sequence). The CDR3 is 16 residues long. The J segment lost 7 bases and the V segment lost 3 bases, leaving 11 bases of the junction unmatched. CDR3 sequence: CASSLRSGRAKNEQFF. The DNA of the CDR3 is TGTGCCAGCAGTTTGAGGAGCGGGAGAGCGAAAAATGAGCAGTTCTTC.

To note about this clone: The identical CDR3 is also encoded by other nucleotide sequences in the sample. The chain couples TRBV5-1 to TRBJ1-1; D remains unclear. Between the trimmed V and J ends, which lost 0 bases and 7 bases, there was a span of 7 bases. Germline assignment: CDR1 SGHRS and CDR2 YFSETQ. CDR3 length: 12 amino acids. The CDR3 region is CASSLARGEAFF. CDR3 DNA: TGCGCCAGCAGCTTGGCCCGCGGTGAAGCTTTCTTT.

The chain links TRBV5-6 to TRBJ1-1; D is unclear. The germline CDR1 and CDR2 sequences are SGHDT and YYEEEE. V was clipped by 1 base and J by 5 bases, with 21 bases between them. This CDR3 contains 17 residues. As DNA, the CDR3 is TGTGCCAGCAGCTTGCTTGGGAGCGGGATACACTGGACTGAAGCTTTCTTT. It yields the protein CASSLLGSGIHWTEAFF.

CDR3 residues: CASSQAGTGPYEQYF. CDR3 in DNA: TGTGCCAGCAGCCAAGCGGGGACAGGACCCTACGAGCAGTACTTC. The chain has TRBV14 and TRBJ2-7, with TRBD1 identical over 8 bases. The germline gives CDR1 SGHDN, CDR2 FVKESK. The V gene end was trimmed by 1 base and the J gene end by 2 bases; junction bases not matched to a gene: 4. This CDR3 has 15 amino acids.

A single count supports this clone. The CDR3 protein is CASSFGVTGASYEQYF. The DNA for the CDR3 is TGTGCCAGCAGTTTTGGTGTGACGGGAGCCTCCTACGAGCAGTACTTC. This rearrangement joins TRBV28 to TRBJ2-7; possible D gene TRBD2, 6 bases. With 3 bases removed from V and 0 bases from J, the gap between germline ends came to 15 bases. Germline assignment: CDR1 MDHEN and CDR2 SYDVKM. The CDR3 totals 16 residues.

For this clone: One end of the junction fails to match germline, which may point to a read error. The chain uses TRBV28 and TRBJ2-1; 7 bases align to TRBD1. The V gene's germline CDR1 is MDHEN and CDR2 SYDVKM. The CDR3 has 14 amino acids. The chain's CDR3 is CASSLRDRYSEQFF. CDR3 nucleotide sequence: TGTGCCAGCAGTTTAAGGGACAGATACAGTGAGCAGTTCTTC.

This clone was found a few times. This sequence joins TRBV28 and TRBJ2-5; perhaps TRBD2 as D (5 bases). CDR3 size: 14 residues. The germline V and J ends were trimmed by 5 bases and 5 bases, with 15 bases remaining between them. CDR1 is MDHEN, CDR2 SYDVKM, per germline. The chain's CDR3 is CASSPGLAYETQYF. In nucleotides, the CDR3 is TGTGCCAGCAGTCCCGGGCTAGCTTACGAGACCCAGTACTTC.

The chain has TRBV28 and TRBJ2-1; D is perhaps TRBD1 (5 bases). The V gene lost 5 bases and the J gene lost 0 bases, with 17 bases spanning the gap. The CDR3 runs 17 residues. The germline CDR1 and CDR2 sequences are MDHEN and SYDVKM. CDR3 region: CASSKEWGRSSYNEQFF. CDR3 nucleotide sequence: TGTGCCAGCAGTAAGGAATGGGGCAGAAGCTCCTACAATGAGCAGTTCTTC. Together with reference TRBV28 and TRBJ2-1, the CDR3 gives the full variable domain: DVKVTQSSRYLVKRTGEKVFLECVQDMDHENMFWYRQDPGLGLRLIYFSYDVKMKEKGDIPEGYSVSREKKERFSLILESASTNQTSMYLCASSKEWGRSSYNEQFFGPGTRLTVL.

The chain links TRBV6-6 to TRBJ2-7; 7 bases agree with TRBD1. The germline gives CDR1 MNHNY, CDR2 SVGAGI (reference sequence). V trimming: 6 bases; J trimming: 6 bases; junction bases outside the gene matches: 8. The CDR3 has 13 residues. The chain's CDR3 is CASSRDSQSEQYF. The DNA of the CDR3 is TGTGCCAGCAGCCGGGACAGCCAATCCGAGCAGTACTTC.